Here is one T cell receptor beta chain with its context. As yet, its antigen is unknown. 13 Jbeta primers and 60 Vbeta primers were used for the PCR. The repertoire was sequenced with immunoSEQ multiplex PCR; TCRdb's copy has only in-frame clones and lacks some. The sample data list about 200,000 clones. The source of the sample is a study of cytomegalovirus exposure and HLA in healthy donors. Study background: Ancestry clustering placed about 80% of 350 to 500 genotyped donors in the Caucasian-associated cluster.

Germline-derived CDR1 and CDR2 are SGDLS and YYNGEE. V gave up 3 bases and J gave up 11 bases; unmatched junction bases: 9. The CDR3 is 13 residues long. Notes on the study in general: Segments of the TCR beta V type were, in most cases, productive about 87% or about 30% of the time in an earlier analysis. The authors later linked a missense DCLRE1C variant to TCR beta V- and J-gene trimming.

V and J are TRBV9 and TRBJ1-2; TRBD1 agrees at 8 bases. Source material: PBMCs. This TCR was recovered from a boy younger than 18 in good health and CMV-seronegative. CDR3 sequence: CASSGSRGLYYTF. CDR3 in DNA: TGTGCCAGCAGCGGGTCCAGGGGGCTGTATTACACCTTC.